This section outlines one TCR beta chain sequence together with its context. Its antigen is not known. The sample belongs to a study of T cell responses to AZD1222 COVID-19 vaccine. The CDR3 is made up of 13 amino acids. Germline V gene lookup returns CDR1 SGHNT and CDR2 YYREEE (reference sequence). J gave up 7 bases and V 4 bases, and 4 bases lay outside the gene matches. Data came from immunoSEQ multiplex PCR; TCRdb stores just in-frame clones and leaves some out. This sample has 120,000 to 150,000 clones, with approximately 85% found just once. Study-wide findings and caveats: Unmutated regions of variants are reportedly targeted by nearly half of spike-specific TCRs. Following two doses of AZD1222, Spike-specific TCR breadth and depth rose. Only a handful of AZD1222 recipients, more than 5 in all, had baseline seropositivity.

This rearrangement joins TRBV5-4 to TRBJ1-3; 8 nucleotides align to TRBD1. The TCR originated in an adult who received the MenACWY meningococcal vaccine as a control. Here the sequenced sample was peripheral blood, taken 28 days after the second dose of the MenACWY control vaccine. CDR3 bases: TGTGCCAGCAGCCCGGACAGGGCGAACACCATATATTTT. This sequence encodes CASSPDRANTIYF.